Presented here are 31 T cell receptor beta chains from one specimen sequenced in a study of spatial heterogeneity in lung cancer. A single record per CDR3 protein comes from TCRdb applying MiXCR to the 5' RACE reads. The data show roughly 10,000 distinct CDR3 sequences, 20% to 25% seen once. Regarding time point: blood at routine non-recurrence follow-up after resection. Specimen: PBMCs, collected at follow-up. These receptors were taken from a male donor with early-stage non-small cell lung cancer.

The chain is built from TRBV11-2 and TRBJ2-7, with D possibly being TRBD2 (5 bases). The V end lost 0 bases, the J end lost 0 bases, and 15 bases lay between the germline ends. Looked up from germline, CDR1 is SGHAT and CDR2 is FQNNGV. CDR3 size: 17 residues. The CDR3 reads CASSLDRNSANSYEQYF. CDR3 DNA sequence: TGTGCCAGCAGCTTAGATCGGAATAGCGCCAACTCCTACGAGCAGTACTTC.

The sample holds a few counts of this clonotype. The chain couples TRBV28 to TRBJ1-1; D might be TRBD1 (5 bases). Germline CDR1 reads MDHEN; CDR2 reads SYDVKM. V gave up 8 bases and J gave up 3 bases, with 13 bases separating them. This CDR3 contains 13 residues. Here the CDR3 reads CASSRGSDTEAFF. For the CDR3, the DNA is TGTGCCAGCTCCCGGGGGTCCGACACTGAAGCTTTCTTT.

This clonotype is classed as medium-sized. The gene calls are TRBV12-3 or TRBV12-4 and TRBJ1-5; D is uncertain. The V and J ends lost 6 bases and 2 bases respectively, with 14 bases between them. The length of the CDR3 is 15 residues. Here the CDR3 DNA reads TGTGCCAGCAGCCCCAAGGGCGTCGGCAATCAGCCCCAGCATTTT. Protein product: CASSPKGVGNQPQHF.

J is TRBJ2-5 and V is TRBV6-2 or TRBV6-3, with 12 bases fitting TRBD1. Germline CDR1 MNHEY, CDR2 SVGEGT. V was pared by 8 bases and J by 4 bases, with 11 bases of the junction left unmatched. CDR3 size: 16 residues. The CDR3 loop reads CASSRGQGARGETQYF. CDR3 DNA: TGTGCCAGCTCCCGGGGACAGGGGGCACGAGGAGAGACCCAGTACTTC.

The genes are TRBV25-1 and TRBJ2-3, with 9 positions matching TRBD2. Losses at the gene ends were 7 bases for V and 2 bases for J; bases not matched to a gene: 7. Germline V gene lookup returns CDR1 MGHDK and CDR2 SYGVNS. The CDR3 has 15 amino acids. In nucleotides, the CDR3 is TGTGCCAGCACGGCAGCGGGGGGCTACACAGATACGCAGTATTTT. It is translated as CASTAAGGYTDTQYF. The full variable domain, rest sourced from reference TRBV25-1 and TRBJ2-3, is EADIYQTPRYLVIGTGKKITLECSQTMGHDKMYWYQQDPGMELHLIHYSYGVNSTEKGDLSSESTVSRIRTEHFPLTLESARPSHTSQYLCASTAAGGYTDTQYFGPGTRLTVL.

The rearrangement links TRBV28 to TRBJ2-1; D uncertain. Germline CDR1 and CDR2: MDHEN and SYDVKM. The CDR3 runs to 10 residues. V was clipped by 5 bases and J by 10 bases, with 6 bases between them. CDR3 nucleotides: TGTGCCAGCAGTGGAAAAGAGCAGTTCTTC. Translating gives CASSGKEQFF.

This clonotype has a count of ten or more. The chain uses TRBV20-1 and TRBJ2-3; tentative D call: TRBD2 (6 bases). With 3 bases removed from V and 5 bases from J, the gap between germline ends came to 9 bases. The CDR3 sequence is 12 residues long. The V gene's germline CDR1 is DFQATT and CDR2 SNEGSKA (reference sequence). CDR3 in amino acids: CSARRDLDTQYF. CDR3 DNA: TGCAGTGCTAGGCGGGACTTAGATACGCAGTATTTT.

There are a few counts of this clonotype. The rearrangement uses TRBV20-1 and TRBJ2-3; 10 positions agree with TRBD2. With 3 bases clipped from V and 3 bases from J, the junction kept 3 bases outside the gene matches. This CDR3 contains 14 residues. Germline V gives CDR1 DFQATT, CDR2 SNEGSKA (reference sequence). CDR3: CSARQTSGTDTQYF. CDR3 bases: TGCAGTGCTAGGCAGACTAGCGGGACAGATACGCAGTATTTT.

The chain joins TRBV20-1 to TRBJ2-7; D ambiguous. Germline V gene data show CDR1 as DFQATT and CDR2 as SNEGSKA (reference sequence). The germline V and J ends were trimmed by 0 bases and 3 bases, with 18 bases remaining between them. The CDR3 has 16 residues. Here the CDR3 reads CSARDKLALLGYEQYF. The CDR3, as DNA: TGCAGTGCTAGAGATAAATTAGCCCTCTTGGGCTACGAGCAGTACTTC.

For the CDR3, the DNA is TGTGCCAGCAGCCCCCAGCGGGACGGTTATGGCTACACCTTC. It codes for CASSPQRDGYGYTF. The chain joins TRBV3-1 to TRBJ1-2, with D perhaps TRBD1 (5 bases). V was clipped by 4 bases and J by 5 bases, with 14 bases between them. The germline V gene encodes CDR1 LGHDT and CDR2 YNNKEL (reference sequence). CDR3 length: 14 amino acids.

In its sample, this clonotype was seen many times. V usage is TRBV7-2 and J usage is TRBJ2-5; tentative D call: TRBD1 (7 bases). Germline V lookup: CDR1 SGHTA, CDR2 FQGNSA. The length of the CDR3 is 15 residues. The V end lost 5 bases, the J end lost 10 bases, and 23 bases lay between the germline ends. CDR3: CASSPQGGRGRDQYF. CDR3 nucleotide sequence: TGTGCCAGCAGCCCTCAGGGGGGCAGGGGAAGGGACCAGTACTTC.

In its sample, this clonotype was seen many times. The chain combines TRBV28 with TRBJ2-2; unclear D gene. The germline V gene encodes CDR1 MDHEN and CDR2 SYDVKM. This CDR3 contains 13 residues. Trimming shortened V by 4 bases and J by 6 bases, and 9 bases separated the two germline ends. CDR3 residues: CASSSPGPGELFF. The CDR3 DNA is TGTGCCAGCAGTTCCCCCGGGCCCGGGGAGCTGTTTTTT.

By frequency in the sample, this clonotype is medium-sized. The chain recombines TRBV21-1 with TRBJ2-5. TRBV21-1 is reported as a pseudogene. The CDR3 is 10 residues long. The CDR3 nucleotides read TGTGCCAGCAACCCGAAGACCCAGTACTTC. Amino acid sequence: CASNPKTQYF.

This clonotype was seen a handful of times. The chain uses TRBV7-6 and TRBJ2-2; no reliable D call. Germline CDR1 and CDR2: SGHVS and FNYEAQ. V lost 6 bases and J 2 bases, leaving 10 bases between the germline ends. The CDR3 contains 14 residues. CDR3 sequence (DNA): TGTGCCAGCAGAAGATTACCCAACACCGGGGAGCTGTTTTTT. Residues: CASRRLPNTGELFF.

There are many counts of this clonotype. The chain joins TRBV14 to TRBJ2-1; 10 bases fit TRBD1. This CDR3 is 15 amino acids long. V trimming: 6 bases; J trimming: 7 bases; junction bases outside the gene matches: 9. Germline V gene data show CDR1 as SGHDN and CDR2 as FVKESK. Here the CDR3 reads CASRSTGTGANEQFF. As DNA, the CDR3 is TGTGCCAGCAGAAGCACCGGGACAGGGGCAAATGAGCAGTTCTTC. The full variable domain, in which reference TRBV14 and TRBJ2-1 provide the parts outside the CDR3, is EAGVTQFPSHSVIEKGQTVTLRCDPISGHDNLYWYRRVMGKEIKFLLHFVKESKQDESGMPNNRFLAERTGGTYSTLKVQPAELEDSGVYFCASRSTGTGANEQFFGPGTRLTVL.

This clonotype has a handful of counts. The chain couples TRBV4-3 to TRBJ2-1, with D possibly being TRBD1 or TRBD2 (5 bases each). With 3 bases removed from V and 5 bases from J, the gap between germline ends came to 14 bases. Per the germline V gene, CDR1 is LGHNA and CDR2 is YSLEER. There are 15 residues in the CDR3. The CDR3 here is CASSHMGRGDNEQFF. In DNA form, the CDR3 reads TGCGCCAGCAGCCACATGGGTCGGGGCGACAATGAGCAGTTCTTC.

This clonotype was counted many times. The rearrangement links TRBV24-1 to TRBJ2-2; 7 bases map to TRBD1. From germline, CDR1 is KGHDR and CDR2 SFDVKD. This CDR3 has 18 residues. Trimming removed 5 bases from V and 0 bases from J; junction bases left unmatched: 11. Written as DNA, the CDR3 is TGTGCCACCAGTGGCAACTATCGGACAGGCGCGAACACCGGGGAGCTGTTTTTT. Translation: CATSGNYRTGANTGELFF.

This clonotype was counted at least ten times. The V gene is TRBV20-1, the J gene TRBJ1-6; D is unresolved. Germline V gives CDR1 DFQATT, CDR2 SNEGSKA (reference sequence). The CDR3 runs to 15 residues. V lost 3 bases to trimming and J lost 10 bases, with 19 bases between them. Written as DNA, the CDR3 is TGCAGTGCTAGCGTTCCGGCTAGAATTAACTCACCCCTCCACTTT. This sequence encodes CSASVPARINSPLHF.

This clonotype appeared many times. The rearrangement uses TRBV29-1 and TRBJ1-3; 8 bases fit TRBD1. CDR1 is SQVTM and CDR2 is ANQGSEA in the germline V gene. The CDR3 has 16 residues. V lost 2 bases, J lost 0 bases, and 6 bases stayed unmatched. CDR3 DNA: TGCAGCGTTGAAAACGGGGACAGGTTCTCTGGAAACACCATATATTTT. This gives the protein CSVENGDRFSGNTIYF.

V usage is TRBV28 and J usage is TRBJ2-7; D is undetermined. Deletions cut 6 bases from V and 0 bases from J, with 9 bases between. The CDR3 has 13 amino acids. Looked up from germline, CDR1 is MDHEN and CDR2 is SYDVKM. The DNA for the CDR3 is TGTGCCAGCAGCCCCCCGGACTCCTACGAGCAGTACTTC. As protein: CASSPPDSYEQYF.

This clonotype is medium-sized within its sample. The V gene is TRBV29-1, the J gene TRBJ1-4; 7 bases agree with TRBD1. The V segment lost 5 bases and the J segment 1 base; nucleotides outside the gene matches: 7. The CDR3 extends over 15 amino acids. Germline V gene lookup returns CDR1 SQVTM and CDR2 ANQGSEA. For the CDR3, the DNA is TGCAGCGTTAAGACAGGGACCGTAACTAATGAAAAACTGTTTTTT. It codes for CSVKTGTVTNEKLFF. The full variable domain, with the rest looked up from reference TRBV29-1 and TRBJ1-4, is SAVISQKPSRDICQRGTSLTIQCQVDSQVTMMFWYRQQPGQSLTLIATANQGSEATYESGFVIDKFPISRPNLTFSTLTVSNMSPEDSSIYLCSVKTGTVTNEKLFFGSGTQLSVL.

CDR3 protein: CASSLSAGQPQHF. CDR3 sequence (DNA): TGTGCCAGCAGTTTATCAGCGGGACAGCCCCAGCATTTT. This sequence joins TRBV28 and TRBJ1-5; D remains ambiguous. Trimming stripped 1 base from V and 7 bases from J, with 8 bases between. This CDR3 has 13 residues. Per germline, CDR1 MDHEN and CDR2 SYDVKM.

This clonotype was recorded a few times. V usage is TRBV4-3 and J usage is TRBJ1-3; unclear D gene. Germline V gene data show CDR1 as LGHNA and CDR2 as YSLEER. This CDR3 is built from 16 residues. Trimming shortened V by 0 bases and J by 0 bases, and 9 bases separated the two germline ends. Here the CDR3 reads CASSQDSYSSGNTIYF. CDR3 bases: TGCGCCAGCAGCCAAGATAGTTACAGCTCTGGAAACACCATATATTTT.

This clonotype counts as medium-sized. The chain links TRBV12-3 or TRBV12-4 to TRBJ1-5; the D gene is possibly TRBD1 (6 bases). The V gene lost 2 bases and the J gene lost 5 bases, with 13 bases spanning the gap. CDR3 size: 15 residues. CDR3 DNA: TGTGCCAGCAGTTTAAGGGACAACATGTATCAGCCCCAGCATTTT. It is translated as CASSLRDNMYQPQHF.

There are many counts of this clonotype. CDR3 protein: CSARDQRDGGYEQYF. In nucleotides, the CDR3 is TGCAGTGCTAGAGACCAAAGGGACGGAGGCTACGAGCAGTACTTC. J is TRBJ2-7 and V is TRBV20-1; possibly TRBD1 or TRBD2 for D (5 bases each). The CDR3 contains 15 residues. V dropped 0 bases and J dropped 3 bases, with 15 bases sitting between them. The germline gives CDR1 DFQATT, CDR2 SNEGSKA (reference sequence).

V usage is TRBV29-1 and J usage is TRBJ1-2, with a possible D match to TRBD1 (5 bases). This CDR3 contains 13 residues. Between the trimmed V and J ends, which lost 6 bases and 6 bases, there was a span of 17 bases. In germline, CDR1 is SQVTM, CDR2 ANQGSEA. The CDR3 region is CSVPPTVSDGYTF. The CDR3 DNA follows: TGCAGCGTCCCTCCGACAGTCTCAGATGGCTACACCTTC.

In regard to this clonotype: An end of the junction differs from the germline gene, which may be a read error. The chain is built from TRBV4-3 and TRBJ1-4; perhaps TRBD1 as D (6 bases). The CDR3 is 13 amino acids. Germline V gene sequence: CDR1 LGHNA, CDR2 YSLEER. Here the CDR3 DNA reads TGCGCCAGCAGCCAAGAGGGGGGCGGGACGGAGACCTTT. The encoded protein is CASSQEGGGTETF.

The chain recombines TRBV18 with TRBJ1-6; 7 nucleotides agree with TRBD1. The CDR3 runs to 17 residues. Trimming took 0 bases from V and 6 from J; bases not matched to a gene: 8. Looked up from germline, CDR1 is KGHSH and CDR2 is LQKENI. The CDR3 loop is CASSPPPQGVFNSPLHF. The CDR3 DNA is TGTGCCAGCTCACCACCCCCTCAGGGGGTCTTTAATTCACCCCTCCACTTT.

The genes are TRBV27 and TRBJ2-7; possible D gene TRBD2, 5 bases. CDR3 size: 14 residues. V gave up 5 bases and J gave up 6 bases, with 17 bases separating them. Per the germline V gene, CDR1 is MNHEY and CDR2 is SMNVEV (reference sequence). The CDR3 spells CASSPTRSALEQYF. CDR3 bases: TGTGCCAGCAGTCCAACTAGGTCGGCTCTCGAGCAGTACTTC.

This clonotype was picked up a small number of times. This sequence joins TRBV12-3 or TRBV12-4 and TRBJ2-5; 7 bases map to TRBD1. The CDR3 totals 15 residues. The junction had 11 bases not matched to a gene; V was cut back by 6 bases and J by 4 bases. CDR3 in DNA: TGTGCCAGCAGCCCCGACAGGGCACTAGGAGAGACCCAGTACTTC. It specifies CASSPDRALGETQYF.

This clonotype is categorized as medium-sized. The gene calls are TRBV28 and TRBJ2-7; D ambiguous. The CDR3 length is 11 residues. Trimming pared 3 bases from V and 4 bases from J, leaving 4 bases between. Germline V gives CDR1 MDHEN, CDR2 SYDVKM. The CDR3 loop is CASSLDYEQYF. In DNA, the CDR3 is TGTGCCAGCAGTTTGGATTACGAGCAGTACTTC.